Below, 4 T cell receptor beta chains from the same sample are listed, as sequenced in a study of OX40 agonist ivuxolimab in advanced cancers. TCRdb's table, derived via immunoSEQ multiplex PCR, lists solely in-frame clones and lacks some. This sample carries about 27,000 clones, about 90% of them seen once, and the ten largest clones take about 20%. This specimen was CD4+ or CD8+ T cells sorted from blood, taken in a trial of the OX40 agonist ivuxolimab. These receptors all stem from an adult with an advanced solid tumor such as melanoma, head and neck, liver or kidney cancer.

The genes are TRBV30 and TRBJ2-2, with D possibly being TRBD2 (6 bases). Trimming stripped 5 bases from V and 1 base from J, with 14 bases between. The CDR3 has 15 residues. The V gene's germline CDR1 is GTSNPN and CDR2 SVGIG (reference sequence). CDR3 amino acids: CAWGYGTLNTGELFF. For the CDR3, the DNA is TGTGCCTGGGGCTACGGGACTTTGAACACCGGGGAGCTGTTTTTT.

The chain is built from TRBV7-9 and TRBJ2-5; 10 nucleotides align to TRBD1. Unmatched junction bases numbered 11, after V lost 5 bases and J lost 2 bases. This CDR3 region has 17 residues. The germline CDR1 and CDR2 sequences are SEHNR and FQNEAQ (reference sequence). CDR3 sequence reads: CASSPKTGTGAQETQYF. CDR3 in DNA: TGTGCCAGCAGCCCTAAAACCGGGACAGGGGCACAAGAGACCCAGTACTTC.

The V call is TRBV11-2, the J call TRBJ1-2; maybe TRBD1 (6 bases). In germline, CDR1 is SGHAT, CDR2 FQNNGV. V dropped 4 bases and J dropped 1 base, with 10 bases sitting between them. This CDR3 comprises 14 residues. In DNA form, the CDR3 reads TGTGCCAGCAGCTCCGGGGGCTATAACTATGGCTACACCTTC. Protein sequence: CASSSGGYNYGYTF. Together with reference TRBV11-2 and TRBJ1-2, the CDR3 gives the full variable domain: EAGVAQSPRYKIIEKRQSVAFWCNPISGHATLYWYQQILGQGPKLLIQFQNNGVVDDSQLPKDRFSAERLKGVDSTLKIQPAKLEDSAVYLCASSSGGYNYGYTFGSGTRLTVV.

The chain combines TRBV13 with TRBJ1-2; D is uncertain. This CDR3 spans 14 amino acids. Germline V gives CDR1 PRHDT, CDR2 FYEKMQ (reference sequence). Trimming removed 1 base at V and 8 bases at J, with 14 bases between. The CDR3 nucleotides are TGTGCCAGCAGCTTAGACACGGGGATGGGAGGCTACACCTTC. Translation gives CASSLDTGMGGYTF.